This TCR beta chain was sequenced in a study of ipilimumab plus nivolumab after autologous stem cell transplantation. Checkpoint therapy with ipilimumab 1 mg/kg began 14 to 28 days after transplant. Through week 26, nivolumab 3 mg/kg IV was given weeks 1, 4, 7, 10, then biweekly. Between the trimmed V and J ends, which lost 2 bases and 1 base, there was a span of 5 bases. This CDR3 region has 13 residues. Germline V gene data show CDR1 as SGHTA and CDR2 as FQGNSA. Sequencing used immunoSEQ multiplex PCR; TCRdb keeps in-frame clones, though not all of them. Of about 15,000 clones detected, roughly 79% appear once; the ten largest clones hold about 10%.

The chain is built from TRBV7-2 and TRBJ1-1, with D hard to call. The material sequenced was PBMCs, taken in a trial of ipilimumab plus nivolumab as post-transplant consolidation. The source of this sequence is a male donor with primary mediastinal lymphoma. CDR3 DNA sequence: TGTGCCAGCAGCTTATGGGGGAACACTGAAGCTTTCTTT. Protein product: CASSLWGNTEAFF.